The source of this T cell receptor beta chain is a study of T cell repertoires in cytomegalovirus infection. Study information: Peptides in the study included HLA-C-restricted and HLA-B-restricted CMV epitopes. Evidence of both CMV infection and a matching HLA type came from public TCR beta signatures.

A few counts support this clonotype. Antigen specificity is unknown. Study findings and constraints: Carriers of CMV and the relevant HLA type were discriminated by public TCR beta frequency. Dominating the ex vivo response were TCR beta clonotypes that were CMV-specific and HLA-C-restricted.

From the reads, TCRdb called clonotypes with MiXCR, one entry per CDR3 protein. This table holds approximately 350,000 distinct CDR3 sequences, 34% found once. The CDR3 is made up of 13 amino acids. Germline CDR1 reads ENHRY; CDR2 reads SYGVKD. After removal of 8 bases from V and 5 bases from J, the junction contained 7 bases not matched to a gene. The sequenced sample was cultured PBMCs, obtained from culture after CMV antigen stimulation. This receptor was obtained from a human donor in good health (CMV status not recorded). Some clones in this sample may be carry-over from other donors' samples. The chain links TRBV10-3 to TRBJ2-7; 9 bases align to TRBD1. The CDR3 here is CAIRDRVLDEQYF. The CDR3 region has the DNA TGTGCCATCCGGGACAGGGTTTTGGACGAGCAGTACTTC.